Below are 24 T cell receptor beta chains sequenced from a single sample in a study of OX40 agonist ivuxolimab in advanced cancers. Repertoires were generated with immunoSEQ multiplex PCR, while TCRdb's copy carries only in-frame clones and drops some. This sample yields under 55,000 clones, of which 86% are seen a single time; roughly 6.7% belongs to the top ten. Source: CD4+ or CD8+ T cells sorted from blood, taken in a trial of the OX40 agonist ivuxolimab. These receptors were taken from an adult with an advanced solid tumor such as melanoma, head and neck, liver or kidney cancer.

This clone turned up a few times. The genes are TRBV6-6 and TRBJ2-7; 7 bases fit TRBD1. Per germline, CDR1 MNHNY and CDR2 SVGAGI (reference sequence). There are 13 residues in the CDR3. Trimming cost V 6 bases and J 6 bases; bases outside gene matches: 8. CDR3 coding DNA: TGTGCCAGCAGCCGAATGACAGGGCGCGAGCAGTACTTC. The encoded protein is CASSRMTGREQYF.

CDR3 sequence reads: CASSEGDSGSYEQYF. The CDR3 nucleotides are TGTGCCAGCAGCGAAGGGGACAGCGGCTCCTACGAGCAGTACTTC. V and J are TRBV7-9 and TRBJ2-7; TRBD1 agrees at 7 bases. V trimming: 5 bases; J trimming: 0 bases; junction bases outside the gene matches: 7. Germline V gene data show CDR1 as SEHNR and CDR2 as FQNEAQ (reference sequence). The CDR3 has 15 residues.

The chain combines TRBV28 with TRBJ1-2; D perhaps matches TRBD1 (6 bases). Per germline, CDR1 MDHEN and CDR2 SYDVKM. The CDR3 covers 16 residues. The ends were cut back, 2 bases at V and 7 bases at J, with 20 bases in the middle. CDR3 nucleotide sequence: TGTGCCAGCAGTTTAGGCGGGGGCCTTTCTCTCCCTGGCTACACCTTC. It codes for CASSLGGGLSLPGYTF.

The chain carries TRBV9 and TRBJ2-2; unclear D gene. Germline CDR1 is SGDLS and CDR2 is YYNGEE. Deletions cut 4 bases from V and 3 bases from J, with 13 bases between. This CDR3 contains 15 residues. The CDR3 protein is CASSRHGVDTGELFF. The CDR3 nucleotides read TGTGCCAGCAGCCGCCATGGGGTGGACACCGGGGAGCTGTTTTTT.

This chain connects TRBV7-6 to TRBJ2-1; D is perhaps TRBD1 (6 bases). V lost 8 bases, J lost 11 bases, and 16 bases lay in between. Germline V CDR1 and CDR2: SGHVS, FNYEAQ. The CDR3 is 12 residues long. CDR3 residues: CASSLGAGKQFF. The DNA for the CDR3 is TGTGCCAGCTCCTTGGGGGCAGGGAAGCAGTTCTTC.

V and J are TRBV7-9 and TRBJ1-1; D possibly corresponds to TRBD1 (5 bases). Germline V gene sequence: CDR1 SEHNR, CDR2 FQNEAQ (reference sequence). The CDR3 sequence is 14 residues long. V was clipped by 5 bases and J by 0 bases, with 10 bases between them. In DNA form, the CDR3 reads TGTGCCAGCAGCCCCGAGGGGATGAACACTGAAGCTTTCTTT. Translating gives CASSPEGMNTEAFF.

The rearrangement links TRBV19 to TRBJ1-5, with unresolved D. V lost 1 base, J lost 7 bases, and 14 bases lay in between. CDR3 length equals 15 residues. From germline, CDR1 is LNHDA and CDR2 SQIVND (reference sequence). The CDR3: CASSIVAAVNQPQHF. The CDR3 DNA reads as TGTGCCAGTAGTATAGTGGCGGCGGTCAACCAGCCCCAGCATTTT.

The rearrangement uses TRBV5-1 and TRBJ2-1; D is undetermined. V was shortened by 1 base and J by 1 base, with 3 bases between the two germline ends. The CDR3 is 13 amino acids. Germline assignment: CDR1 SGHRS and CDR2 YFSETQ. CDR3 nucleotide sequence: TGCGCCAGCAGCTTGCAGTCCTACAATGAGCAGTTCTTC. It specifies CASSLQSYNEQFF.

CDR3 DNA: TGTGCCAGCAGCGCGAGTGGGGGCCATAATTCACCCCTCCACTTT. It yields the protein CASSASGGHNSPLHF. The rearrangement joins TRBV9 to TRBJ1-6; a weak D match, TRBD1 (6 bases). Germline V gene lookup returns CDR1 SGDLS and CDR2 YYNGEE. This CDR3 has 15 amino acids. V was shortened by 3 bases and J by 5 bases, with 12 bases between the two germline ends.

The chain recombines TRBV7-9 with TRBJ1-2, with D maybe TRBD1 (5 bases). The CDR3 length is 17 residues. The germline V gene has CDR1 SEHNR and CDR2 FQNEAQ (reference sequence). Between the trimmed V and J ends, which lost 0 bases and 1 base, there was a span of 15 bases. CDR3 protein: CASSLATTTDSNYGYTF. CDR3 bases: TGTGCCAGCAGCTTAGCGACCACTACCGACAGTAACTATGGCTACACCTTC.

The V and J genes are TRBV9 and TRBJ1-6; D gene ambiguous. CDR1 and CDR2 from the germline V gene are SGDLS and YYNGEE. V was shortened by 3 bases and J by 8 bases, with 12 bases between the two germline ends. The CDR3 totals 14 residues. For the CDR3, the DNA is TGTGCCAGCAGCGGCCTAGGGATCGATTCACCCCTCCACTTT. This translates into CASSGLGIDSPLHF.

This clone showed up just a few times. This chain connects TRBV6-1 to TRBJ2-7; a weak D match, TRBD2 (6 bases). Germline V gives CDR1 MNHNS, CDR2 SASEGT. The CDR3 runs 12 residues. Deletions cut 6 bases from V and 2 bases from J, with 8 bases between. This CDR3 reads CASRPGAYEQYF. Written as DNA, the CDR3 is TGTGCCAGCAGGCCGGGGGCCTACGAGCAGTACTTC.

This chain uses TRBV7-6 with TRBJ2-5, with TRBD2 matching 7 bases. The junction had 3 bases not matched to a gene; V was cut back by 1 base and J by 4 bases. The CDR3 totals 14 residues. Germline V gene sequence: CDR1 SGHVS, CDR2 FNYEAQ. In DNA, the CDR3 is TGTGCCAGCAGCTTAGGGGGGGAGGGAGAGACCCAGTACTTC. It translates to CASSLGGEGETQYF.

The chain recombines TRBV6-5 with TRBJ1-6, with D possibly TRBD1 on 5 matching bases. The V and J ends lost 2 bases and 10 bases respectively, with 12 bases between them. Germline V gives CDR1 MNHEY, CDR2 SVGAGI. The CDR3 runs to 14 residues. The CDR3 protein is CASSYLAGNSPLHF. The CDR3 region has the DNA TGTGCCAGCAGTTACCTCGCAGGGAACTCACCCCTCCACTTT.

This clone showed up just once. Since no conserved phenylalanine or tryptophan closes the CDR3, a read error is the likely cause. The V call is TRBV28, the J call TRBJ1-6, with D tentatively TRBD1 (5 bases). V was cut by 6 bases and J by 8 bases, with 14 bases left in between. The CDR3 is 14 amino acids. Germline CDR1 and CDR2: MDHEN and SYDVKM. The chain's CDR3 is CASSPPVRDSPLHL. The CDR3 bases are TGTGCCAGCAGCCCTCCAGTCAGGGATTCACCCCTCCACCTT.

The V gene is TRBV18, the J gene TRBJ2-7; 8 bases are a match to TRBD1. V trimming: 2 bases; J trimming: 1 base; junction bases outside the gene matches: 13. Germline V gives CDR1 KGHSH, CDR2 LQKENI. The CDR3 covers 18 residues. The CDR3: CASSPFLVGQETSYEQYF. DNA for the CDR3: TGTGCCAGCTCACCATTTCTTGTGGGACAGGAGACTTCCTACGAGCAGTACTTC.

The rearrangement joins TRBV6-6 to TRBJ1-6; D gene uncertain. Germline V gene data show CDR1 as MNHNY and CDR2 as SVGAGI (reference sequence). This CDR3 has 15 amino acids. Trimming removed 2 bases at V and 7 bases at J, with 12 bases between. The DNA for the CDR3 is TGTGCCAGCAGTTACGACCCTGAAAGGAATTCACCCCTCCACTTT. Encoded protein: CASSYDPERNSPLHF.

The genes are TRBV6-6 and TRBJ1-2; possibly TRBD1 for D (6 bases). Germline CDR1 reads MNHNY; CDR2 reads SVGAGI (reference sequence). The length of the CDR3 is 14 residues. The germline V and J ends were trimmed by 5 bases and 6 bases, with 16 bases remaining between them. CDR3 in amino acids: CASSPNTGIDGYTF. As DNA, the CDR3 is TGTGCCAGCAGTCCTAATACAGGGATAGATGGCTACACCTTC.

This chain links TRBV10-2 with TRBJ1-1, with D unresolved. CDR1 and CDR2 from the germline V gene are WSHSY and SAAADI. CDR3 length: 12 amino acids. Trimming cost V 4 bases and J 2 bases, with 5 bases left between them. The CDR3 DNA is TGCGCCAGCAGTGTTTATAACACTGAAGCTTTCTTT. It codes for CASSVYNTEAFF.

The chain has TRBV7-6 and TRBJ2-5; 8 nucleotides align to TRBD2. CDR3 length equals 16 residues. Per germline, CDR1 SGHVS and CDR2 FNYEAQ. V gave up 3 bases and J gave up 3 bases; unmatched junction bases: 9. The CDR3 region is CASSFTGGRAEETQYF. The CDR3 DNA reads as TGTGCCAGCAGCTTTACGGGGGGGCGGGCTGAAGAGACCCAGTACTTC.

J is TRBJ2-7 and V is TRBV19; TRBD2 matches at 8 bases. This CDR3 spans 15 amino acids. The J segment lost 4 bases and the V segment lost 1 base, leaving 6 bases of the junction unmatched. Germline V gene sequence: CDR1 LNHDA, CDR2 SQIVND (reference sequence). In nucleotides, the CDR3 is TGTGCCAGTAGTATAGGGGCTAGCGGGTCTTACGAGCAGTACTTC. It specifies CASSIGASGSYEQYF.

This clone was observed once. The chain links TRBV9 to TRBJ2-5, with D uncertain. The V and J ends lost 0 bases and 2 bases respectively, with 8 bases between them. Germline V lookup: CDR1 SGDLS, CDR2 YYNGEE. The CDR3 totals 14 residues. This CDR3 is CASSVGAEQETQYF. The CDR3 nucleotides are TGTGCCAGCAGCGTAGGGGCAGAGCAAGAGACCCAGTACTTC.

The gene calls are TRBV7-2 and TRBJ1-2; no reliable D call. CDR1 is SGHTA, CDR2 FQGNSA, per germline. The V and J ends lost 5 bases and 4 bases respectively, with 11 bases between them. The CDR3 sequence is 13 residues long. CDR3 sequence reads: CASSPSTGYGYTF. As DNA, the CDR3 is TGTGCCAGCAGCCCATCGACGGGCTATGGCTACACCTTC.

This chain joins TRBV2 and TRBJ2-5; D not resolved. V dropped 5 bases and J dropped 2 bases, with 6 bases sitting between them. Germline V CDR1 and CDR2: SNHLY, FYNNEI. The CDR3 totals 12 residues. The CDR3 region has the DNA TGTGCCAGCAGTACGTTACAAGAGACCCAGTACTTC. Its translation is CASSTLQETQYF.